This TCR beta chain appears in the sequencing data of a study of blood T cell repertoires in COVID-19. Study-level information: Samples representing acute and convalescent COVID-19 were sourced from the United States, Italy and Spain. T cells, B-cell-depleted T cells, or PBMCs provided the cDNA or gDNA that served as material.

Study processing details: Estimation of nucleated cell counts relied on the amplification of reference gene primers. Produced via immunoSEQ multiplex PCR; TCRdb's table is partial and in-frame only. V and J calls and clone size are copied from that table; D and trimming were computed from the DNA. This table has some 180,000 clones, approximately 90% appearing once. Followed longitudinally, the Seattle patients had been enrolled during active infection. Sample: peripheral blood. The TCR originated in a man aged 18 to 29 with COVID-19, enrolled during active disease.

The CDR3 bases are TGTGCCAGCAGCCCGGACAGAGAGACCCAGTACTTC. Protein sequence: CASSPDRETQYF. V and J are TRBV5-6 and TRBJ2-5; TRBD1 might be the D (6 bases). From germline, CDR1 is SGHDT and CDR2 YYEEEE. The CDR3 contains 12 residues. V was cut by 4 bases and J by 4 bases, with 8 bases left in between. Looking up the rest from reference TRBV5-6 and TRBJ2-5 gives the full variable domain: DAGVTQSPTHLIKTRGQQVTLRCSPKSGHDTVSWYQQALGQGPQFIFQYYEEEERQRGNFPDRFSGHQFPNYSSELNVNALLLGDSALYLCASSPDRETQYFGPGTRLLVL.